The 21 T cell receptor beta chains presented below share a single source sample, sequenced in a study of T cell responses to AZD1222 COVID-19 vaccine. TCRdb's table, derived via immunoSEQ multiplex PCR, lists solely in-frame clones and lacks some. This table has fewer than 95,000 clones, 75% to 90% appearing once. This specimen consisted of peripheral blood, obtained on day 0 of AZD1222 vaccination. The source of these receptors is an adult in good health.

The genes are TRBV29-1 and TRBJ1-1, with no clear D. The germline gives CDR1 SQVTM, CDR2 ANQGSEA. V was trimmed by 6 bases and J by 3 bases, leaving 11 bases between them. The CDR3 totals 12 residues. CDR3 in DNA: TGCAGCGTCGCGGATAGTTACACTGAAGCTTTCTTT. Amino acids: CSVADSYTEAFF.

The gene calls are TRBV29-1 and TRBJ2-5; 7 bases line up with TRBD2. This CDR3 region has 14 residues. Germline V gives CDR1 SQVTM, CDR2 ANQGSEA. Trimming took 3 bases from V and 4 from J; bases not matched to a gene: 8. The CDR3 loop is CSVDPAGSTETQYF. In nucleotides, the CDR3 is TGCAGCGTTGATCCAGCGGGAAGCACAGAGACCCAGTACTTC.

This clone has just one count. This chain joins TRBV28 and TRBJ1-1, with D possibly TRBD1 on 6 matching bases. V was trimmed by 4 bases and J by 3 bases, leaving 18 bases between them. The germline V gene encodes CDR1 MDHEN and CDR2 SYDVKM. The CDR3 is made up of 16 amino acids. CDR3 bases: TGTGCCAGCAGTTCAAGGGGGGTCCTCCCGGACACTGAAGCTTTCTTT. Amino acids: CASSSRGVLPDTEAFF.

The chain joins TRBV7-6 to TRBJ1-1; the match to TRBD1 covers 11 bases. CDR1 and CDR2 from the germline V gene are SGHVS and FNYEAQ. Germline trimming cut 5 bases from V and 4 bases from J; bases unmatched to any gene: 9. The CDR3 sequence is 16 residues long. Here the CDR3 DNA reads TGTGCCAGCAGCCGGGGGGGACAGGGGGATCTCACTGAAGCTTTCTTT. This gives the protein CASSRGGQGDLTEAFF.

This CDR3 reads CASSLARAGASNYGYTF. In DNA, the CDR3 is TGTGCCAGCAGCTTGGCCCGAGCGGGAGCTTCTAACTATGGCTACACCTTC. V is TRBV5-6 and J is TRBJ1-2; no firm D call. The CDR3 is made up of 17 amino acids. Deletions cut 0 bases from V and 0 bases from J, with 15 bases between. Per germline, CDR1 SGHDT and CDR2 YYEEEE.

The genes are TRBV28 and TRBJ1-6; D is uncertain. V was cut by 3 bases and J by 10 bases, with 19 bases left in between. This CDR3 spans 16 amino acids. Germline V gives CDR1 MDHEN, CDR2 SYDVKM. CDR3 amino acids: CASSFGLRSPQSPLHF. Written as DNA, the CDR3 is TGTGCCAGCAGTTTCGGGCTCCGCTCCCCCCAATCACCCCTCCACTTT.

The rearrangement uses TRBV6-6 and TRBJ2-3; D is perhaps TRBD2 (5 bases). The CDR3 length is 13 residues. Trimming pared 4 bases from V and 6 bases from J, leaving 11 bases between. Per the germline V gene, CDR1 is MNHNY and CDR2 is SVGAGI (reference sequence). The CDR3 sequence is CASSWTLSDTQYF. In DNA, the CDR3 is TGTGCCAGCAGTTGGACTCTCTCGGATACGCAGTATTTT.

Only one count was recorded for this clone. The rearrangement uses TRBV5-6 and TRBJ1-3, with D unresolved. Germline V gene sequence: CDR1 SGHDT, CDR2 YYEEEE. Between the trimmed V and J ends, which lost 0 bases and 0 bases, there was a span of 4 bases. There are 14 residues in the CDR3. CDR3 DNA sequence: TGTGCCAGCAGCTTGGGGGTCTCTGGAAACACCATATATTTT. Its protein product is CASSLGVSGNTIYF.

The V and J genes are TRBV2 and TRBJ2-7; 11 bases are a match to TRBD1. The length of the CDR3 is 13 residues. Germline CDR1 is SNHLY and CDR2 is FYNNEI. Trimming cost V 7 bases and J 5 bases; bases outside gene matches: 4. CDR3 sequence (DNA): TGTGCCAGCACTTGGACAGGGGGCAACGAGCAGTACTTC. Translated: CASTWTGGNEQYF.

The chain employs TRBV6-1 and TRBJ2-7; D is unclear. V shed 3 bases and J shed 1 base, with 13 bases lying between them. CDR1 is MNHNS and CDR2 is SASEGT in the germline V gene. This CDR3 has 15 amino acids. CDR3 sequence (DNA): TGTGCCAGCAGTGACCCGGGCTCATCGTCCTACGAGCAGTACTTC. As protein: CASSDPGSSSYEQYF.

CDR3 loop: CASSHRQTGDYEQYF. Here the CDR3 DNA reads TGTGCCAGCAGTCACCGACAGACAGGGGACTACGAGCAGTACTTC. The J gene is TRBJ2-7, the V gene TRBV6-6; 8 nucleotides align to TRBD1. Trimming removed 5 bases from V and 3 bases from J; junction bases left unmatched: 9. The germline V gene encodes CDR1 MNHNY and CDR2 SVGAGI (reference sequence). This CDR3 region has 15 residues.

The chain uses TRBV6-2 or TRBV6-3 and TRBJ1-1; maybe TRBD1 (5 bases). The V gene's germline CDR1 is MNHEY and CDR2 SVGEGT. The V gene lost 4 bases and the J gene lost 1 base, with 13 bases spanning the gap. The CDR3 runs to 15 residues. CDR3 region: CASSSLGTENTEAFF. The CDR3 DNA follows: TGTGCCAGCAGTTCACTTGGGACCGAGAACACTGAAGCTTTCTTT.

The chain combines TRBV18 with TRBJ2-1; 10 bases fit TRBD2. Germline V CDR1 and CDR2: KGHSH, LQKENI. The CDR3 totals 15 residues. Trimming at V came to 6 bases and at J to 3 bases, leaving 5 bases not matched to a gene. CDR3 region: CASSPGLADYNEQFF. CDR3 nucleotide sequence: TGTGCCAGCTCGCCTGGACTAGCGGACTACAATGAGCAGTTCTTC.

This chain joins TRBV5-1 and TRBJ2-5; 7 bases line up with TRBD1. Germline loops: CDR1 SGHRS, CDR2 YFSETQ. J was trimmed by 2 bases and V by 0 bases; bases with no gene match: 7. The CDR3 spans 16 residues. The CDR3 loop is CASSLAVAGGQETQYF. CDR3 DNA sequence: TGCGCCAGCAGCTTGGCCGTGGCAGGGGGTCAAGAGACCCAGTACTTC.

CDR3 sequence: CASSWGGTYEQYF. CDR3 coding DNA: TGTGCCAGCAGTTGGGGGGGAACCTACGAGCAGTACTTC. This rearrangement joins TRBV6-5 to TRBJ2-7, with 7 nucleotides matching TRBD2. V lost 4 bases, J lost 2 bases, and 2 bases stayed unmatched. Germline CDR1 is MNHEY and CDR2 is SVGAGI. The CDR3 extends over 13 amino acids.

The chain carries TRBV12-3 or TRBV12-4 and TRBJ2-7, with D perhaps matching TRBD1 (6 bases). Trimming pared 2 bases from V and 6 bases from J, leaving 11 bases between. This CDR3 comprises 13 residues. The CDR3 DNA follows: TGTGCCAGCAGTTTAACACCCAGGGGCGAGCAGTACTTC. Amino acid sequence: CASSLTPRGEQYF.

V is TRBV2 and J is TRBJ2-3, with D possibly matching TRBD1 (5 bases). The CDR3 sequence is 13 residues long. Germline assignment: CDR1 SNHLY and CDR2 FYNNEI. The V gene lost 2 bases and the J gene lost 13 bases, with 16 bases spanning the gap. The CDR3 nucleotides are TGTGCCAGCAGTGAATTGGGGCAGGGCGGAGAGTATTTT. It yields the protein CASSELGQGGEYF. Filled out from reference TRBV2 and TRBJ2-3, the complete variable domain reads EPEVTQTPSHQVTQMGQEVILRCVPISNHLYFYWYRQILGQKVEFLVSFYNNEISEKSEIFDDQFSVERPDGSNFTLKIRSTKLEDSAMYFCASSELGQGGEYFGPGTRLTVL.

The J gene is TRBJ2-2, the V gene TRBV6-5, with a weak D call TRBD1 (6 bases). From germline, CDR1 is MNHEY and CDR2 SVGAGI. Trimming cost V 7 bases and J 6 bases, with 9 bases left between them. This CDR3 is built from 12 residues. The CDR3 region is CASITGSGELFF. The CDR3 DNA sequence: TGTGCCAGCATCACAGGGTCCGGGGAGCTGTTTTTT.

The chain recombines TRBV5-6 with TRBJ2-7; TRBD2 matches 8 bases. CDR1 SGHDT and CDR2 YYEEEE come from the germline V gene. This CDR3 contains 12 residues. V lost 0 bases to trimming and J lost 9 bases; unmatched junction nucleotides: 2. Here the CDR3 DNA reads TGTGCCAGCAGCTTGGGACTAGCGAGGCAGTACTTC. Translated: CASSLGLARQYF.

The DNA of the CDR3 is TGTGCCAGTAGTATAGATCGTGGAGGAGCCTACGAGCAGTACTTC. Amino acids: CASSIDRGGAYEQYF. The chain joins TRBV19 to TRBJ2-7; perhaps TRBD2 as D (5 bases). CDR1 LNHDA and CDR2 SQIVND come from the germline V gene (reference sequence). V gave up 0 bases and J gave up 2 bases, with 11 bases separating them. CDR3 size: 15 residues. Full variable domain (missing parts from reference TRBV19 and TRBJ2-7): DGGITQSPKYLFRKEGQNVTLSCEQNLNHDAMYWYRQDPGQGLRLIYYSQIVNDFQKGDIAEGYSVSREKKESFPLTVTSAQKNPTAFYLCASSIDRGGAYEQYFGPGTRLTVT.

This chain uses TRBV28 with TRBJ2-7, with a possible D match to TRBD2 (6 bases). CDR3 length: 15 amino acids. With 4 bases removed from V and 3 bases from J, the gap between germline ends came to 16 bases. CDR1 MDHEN and CDR2 SYDVKM come from the germline V gene. This CDR3 reads CASSSLPTGVYEQYF. The DNA of the CDR3 is TGTGCCAGCAGTTCGCTCCCGACGGGGGTCTACGAGCAGTACTTC.